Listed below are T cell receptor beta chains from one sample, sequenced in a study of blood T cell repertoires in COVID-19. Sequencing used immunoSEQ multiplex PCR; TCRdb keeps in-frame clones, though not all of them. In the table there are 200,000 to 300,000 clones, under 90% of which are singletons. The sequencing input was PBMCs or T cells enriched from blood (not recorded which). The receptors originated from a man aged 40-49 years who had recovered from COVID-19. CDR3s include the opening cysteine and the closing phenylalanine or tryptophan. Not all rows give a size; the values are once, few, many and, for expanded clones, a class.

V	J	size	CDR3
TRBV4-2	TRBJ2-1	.	CASSQAQGDNEQFF
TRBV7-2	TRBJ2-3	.	CASSPGTSGGDTQYF
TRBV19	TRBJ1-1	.	CASSISGGVVLTEAFF
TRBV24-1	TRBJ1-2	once	CATSDSWTGYGYTF
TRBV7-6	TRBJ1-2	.	CASSLGPGTGYGYTF
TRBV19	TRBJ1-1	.	CASSPRPYRGGSDTEAFF
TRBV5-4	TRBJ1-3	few	CASSLSSGRFGNTIYF
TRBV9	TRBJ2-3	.	CASSPGGTGGRTQYF
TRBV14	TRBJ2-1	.	CASSQDGQGFVLSGNRFF
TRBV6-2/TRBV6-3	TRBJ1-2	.	CASSWGQNYGYTF
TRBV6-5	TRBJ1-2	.	CASSYSPGLYYGYTF
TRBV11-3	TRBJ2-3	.	CASSSALQGRDTDTQYF
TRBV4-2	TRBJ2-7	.	CASRYRLADSYEQYF
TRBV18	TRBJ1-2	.	CASASGDYGYTF
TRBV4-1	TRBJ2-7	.	CASSQGASGGVKSYEQYF
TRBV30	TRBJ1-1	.	CAWSPGEGTEAFF
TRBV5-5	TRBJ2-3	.	CASSLDRESTDTQYF
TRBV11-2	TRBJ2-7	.	CASSLELSEQYF
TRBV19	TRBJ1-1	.	CASMNRAPEAFF
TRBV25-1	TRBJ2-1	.	CASSEPQGGKDEQFF
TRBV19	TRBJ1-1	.	CASSRLTGGTEAFF
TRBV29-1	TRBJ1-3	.	CSVSEGNTIYF
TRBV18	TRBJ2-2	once	CASSPGLASGELFF
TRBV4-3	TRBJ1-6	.	CASSLIQGIPLMDSPLHF
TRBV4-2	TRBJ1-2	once	CASSQDGGSNYGYTF
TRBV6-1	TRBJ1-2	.	CASSEYRTGAGYTF
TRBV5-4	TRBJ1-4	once	CASSLWPTNEKLFF
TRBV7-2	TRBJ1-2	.	CASSLVGGSGTHGYTF
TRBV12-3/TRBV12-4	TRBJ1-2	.	CASSQTGRYGYTF
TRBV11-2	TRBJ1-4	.	CASSRDRVSEKLFF
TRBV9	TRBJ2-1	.	CASSAGTSGYNEQFF
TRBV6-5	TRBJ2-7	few	CASSFSGSSYEQYF
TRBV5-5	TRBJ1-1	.	CASSPPPGGMDTEAFF
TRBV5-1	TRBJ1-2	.	CASRPQGPNYGYTF
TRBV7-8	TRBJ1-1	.	CASSLLSGREAFF
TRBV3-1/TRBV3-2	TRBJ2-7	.	CASSREGGDNYEQYF
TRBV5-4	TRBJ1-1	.	CASSLAHETAEAFF
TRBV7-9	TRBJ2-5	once	CASSNPVRGETQYF
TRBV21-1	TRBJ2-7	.	CASSKGDRGTYEQYF
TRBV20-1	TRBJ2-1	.	CSARLELEQFF
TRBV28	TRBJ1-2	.	CASTWDRAYGYTF